These 15 T cell receptor beta chains were all obtained from the same sample, sequenced in a study of T cell responses to AZD1222 COVID-19 vaccine. This table comes from immunoSEQ multiplex PCR, and its TCRdb copy is limited to in-frame clones, with some not included. Here the sample spans around 140,000 clones, over 85% being singletons. Sequencing used peripheral blood, obtained on day 0 of AZD1222 vaccination. The receptors were sampled from an adult in good health.

This chain uses TRBV19 with TRBJ2-1; TRBD2 matches at 12 bases. The length of the CDR3 is 18 residues. Trimming cost V 7 bases and J 3 bases; bases outside gene matches: 13. Germline V lookup: CDR1 LNHDA, CDR2 SQIVND (reference sequence). The CDR3 loop is CASTSTPLAGGFYNEQFF. CDR3 coding DNA: TGTGCCAGTACCTCAACCCCACTAGCGGGAGGCTTCTACAATGAGCAGTTCTTC. The whole variable domain, remainder taken from reference TRBV19 and TRBJ2-1, is DGGITQSPKYLFRKEGQNVTLSCEQNLNHDAMYWYRQDPGQGLRLIYYSQIVNDFQKGDIAEGYSVSREKKESFPLTVTSAQKNPTAFYLCASTSTPLAGGFYNEQFFGPGTRLTVL.

The chain uses TRBV18 and TRBJ2-5; D gene unclear. Germline CDR1 reads KGHSH; CDR2 reads LQKENI. The CDR3 totals 14 residues. Trimming pared 2 bases from V and 3 bases from J, leaving 10 bases between. In DNA, the CDR3 is TGTGCCAGCTCACCAGGGTCGGCAGAAGAGACCCAGTACTTC. It specifies CASSPGSAEETQYF. The full variable domain, completed using reference TRBV18 and TRBJ2-5, is NAGVMQNPRHLVRRRGQEARLRCSPMKGHSHVYWYRQLPEEGLKFMVYLQKENIIDESGMPKERFSAEFPKEGPSILRIQQVVRGDSAAYFCASSPGSAEETQYFGPGTRLLVL.

The V call is TRBV5-1, the J call TRBJ2-3; TRBD2 might be the D (5 bases). V shed 4 bases and J shed 0 bases, with 12 bases lying between them. The CDR3 length is 15 residues. In germline, CDR1 is SGHRS, CDR2 YFSETQ. This CDR3 reads CASSIWGESTDTQYF. The CDR3 nucleotides read TGCGCCAGCAGCATTTGGGGAGAAAGCACAGATACGCAGTATTTT.

The chain employs TRBV7-9 and TRBJ1-2; D gene uncertain. Trimming left V 2 bases short and J 8 bases short, with 9 bases between. This CDR3 has 12 amino acids. The V gene's germline CDR1 is SEHNR and CDR2 FQNEAQ (reference sequence). This CDR3 is CASSLRASGYTF. CDR3 nucleotides: TGTGCCAGCAGCTTAAGGGCCTCCGGCTACACCTTC. The full variable domain, completed using reference TRBV7-9 and TRBJ1-2, is DTGVSQNPRHKITKRGQNVTFRCDPISEHNRLYWYRQTLGQGPEFLTYFQNEAQLEKSRLLSDRFSAERPKGSFSTLEIQRTEQGDSAMYLCASSLRASGYTFGSGTRLTVV.

The chain joins TRBV10-2 to TRBJ2-1, with D possibly matching TRBD2 (6 bases). CDR1 is WSHSY and CDR2 is SAAADI in the germline V gene. Trimming pared 0 bases from V and 1 base from J, leaving 13 bases between. The CDR3 length is 17 residues. The CDR3 here is CASSESRRATSYNEQFF. The CDR3 DNA reads as TGCGCCAGCAGTGAGTCGAGGAGGGCCACGTCCTACAATGAGCAGTTCTTC.

The J gene is TRBJ1-6, the V gene TRBV5-1; no reliable D call. The CDR3 extends over 14 amino acids. Germline CDR1 reads SGHRS; CDR2 reads YFSETQ. Trimming removed 1 base at V and 7 bases at J, with 9 bases between. CDR3 region: CASSLWLVNSPLHF. CDR3 coding DNA: TGCGCCAGCAGCTTGTGGCTGGTGAATTCACCCCTCCACTTT.

The chain links TRBV29-1 to TRBJ2-7, with D unresolved. The CDR3 spans 14 residues. With 7 bases removed from V and 0 bases from J, the gap between germline ends came to 16 bases. Germline V gene data show CDR1 as SQVTM and CDR2 as ANQGSEA. CDR3 loop: CSGKVEQSSYEQYF. The CDR3 coding sequence is TGCAGCGGGAAGGTAGAACAGAGCTCCTACGAGCAGTACTTC.

This chain uses TRBV19 with TRBJ2-6; TRBD1 matches 7 bases. The CDR3 has 16 amino acids. The J segment lost 0 bases and the V segment lost 3 bases, leaving 2 bases of the junction unmatched. Germline CDR1 is LNHDA and CDR2 is SQIVND (reference sequence). The CDR3 bases are TGTGCCAGTAGTATGGACAGGAGCTCTGGGGCCAACGTCCTGACTTTC. This codes for CASSMDRSSGANVLTF.

J is TRBJ2-1 and V is TRBV15, with 10 bases fitting TRBD1. CDR1 is LNHNV and CDR2 is YYDKDF in the germline V gene (reference sequence). The CDR3 sequence is 16 residues long. The ends lost 0 bases at V and 4 bases at J; junction bases unmatched: 3. The CDR3 DNA is TGTGCCACCAGCAGAGAGAGGACAGGGGGTTACAATGAGCAGTTCTTC. It encodes CATSRERTGGYNEQFF.

The J gene is TRBJ2-4, the V gene TRBV28, with no clear D. Trimming removed 6 bases from V and 1 base from J, with 7 bases in between. The CDR3 sequence is 13 residues long. The V gene's germline CDR1 is MDHEN and CDR2 SYDVKM. In nucleotides, the CDR3 is TGTGCCAGCAGGAGAGGTGCCAAAAACATTCAGTACTTC. It encodes CASRRGAKNIQYF.

This clone was recorded once. This rearrangement joins TRBV19 to TRBJ2-7; 10 bases are shared with TRBD1. Unmatched junction bases numbered 9, after V lost 3 bases and J lost 4 bases. The CDR3 totals 16 residues. CDR1 is LNHDA, CDR2 SQIVND, per germline (reference sequence). The CDR3 region has the DNA TGTGCCAGTAGTATGGCCGGGACAGGGGTCGGGTACGAGCAGTACTTC. This translates into CASSMAGTGVGYEQYF.

The chain couples TRBV2 to TRBJ1-1; possible D gene TRBD1, 5 bases. This CDR3 spans 15 amino acids. The germline V gene encodes CDR1 SNHLY and CDR2 FYNNEI. Deletions cut 2 bases from V and 7 bases from J, with 17 bases between. In DNA, the CDR3 is TGTGCCAGCAGTGAACCCTACAGGACCACTAATGAAGCTTTCTTT. It codes for CASSEPYRTTNEAFF.

The V and J genes are TRBV5-1 and TRBJ1-1, with D tentatively TRBD1 (6 bases). This CDR3 is 15 amino acids long. Per germline, CDR1 SGHRS and CDR2 YFSETQ. V lost 5 bases and J lost 0, with 14 bases in between. CDR3 DNA sequence: TGCGCCAGCAGGGGAGGTACAGGGATGAACACTGAAGCTTTCTTT. Residues: CASRGGTGMNTEAFF.

This chain joins TRBV28 and TRBJ1-1, with 7 bases fitting TRBD1. Germline loops: CDR1 MDHEN, CDR2 SYDVKM. The CDR3 consists of 15 residues. V was pared by 4 bases and J by 5 bases, with 10 bases of the junction left unmatched. CDR3 sequence (DNA): TGTGCCAGCAGTTCAAGACAGGGTTCCGGGACTGAAGCTTTCTTT. It specifies CASSSRQGSGTEAFF.

This clone occurred once. The chain has TRBV6-1 and TRBJ2-2; a weak D match, TRBD1 (6 bases). Germline V gene sequence: CDR1 MNHNS, CDR2 SASEGT. The CDR3 contains 15 residues. V gave up 1 base and J gave up 4 bases, with 10 bases separating them. CDR3 sequence: CASSEGQVTTGELFF. Here the CDR3 DNA reads TGTGCCAGCAGTGAAGGACAGGTCACCACCGGGGAGCTGTTTTTT.